This paragraph covers one T cell receptor (beta chain) sequence. CDR3 size: 17 residues. Deletions cut 4 bases from V and 0 bases from J, with 16 bases between. The germline V gene encodes CDR1 LGHNA and CDR2 YNFKEQ. The data originate from a study of blood T cell repertoires in COVID-19. Study overall: PBMCs, B-cell-depleted T cells, or T cells were the source of the cDNA or gDNA that made up the material.

In the original analysis: Reference gene primer amplification gave nucleated cell count estimates. Sequencing used immunoSEQ multiplex PCR; TCRdb keeps in-frame clones, though not all of them. The V and J calls and clone size are taken from that table; D and trimming were inferred from the DNA. The table shows around 620,000 clones, with just under 90% occurring only once. The source is a young woman with acute or convalescent COVID-19. The chain couples TRBV4-2 to TRBJ2-4; the D gene is possibly TRBD1 (5 bases). The sequencing input was peripheral blood. CDR3 nucleotides: TGTGCCAGCAGCCCCCTCCCAGACAGACCAGCCAAAAACATTCAGTACTTC. This encodes CASSPLPDRPAKNIQYF.